These 18 T cell receptor beta chains came from one sample sequenced in a study of early T cells in non-severe SARS-CoV-2 infection (dated by TCRdb to the early 2020s). The library came from 5' RACE. The run used a NextSeq 500. TCRdb handled the public reads itself, with Q25 trimming in fastp and clone calling in MiXCR, and kept productive beta chains. CDR3 protein duplicates are merged, each entry listing the most common genes and DNA. Counted in this sample were around 50,000 distinct CDR3 sequences; around 5.6% of them appeared once. Just over 4.5% of the sample belongs to the ten largest clones. Sample: whole blood. The receptors stem from an adult who was a healthcare worker with PCR-confirmed SARS-CoV-2 infection or an uninfected control (not recorded which).

In this sample, this clonotype turned up many times. The chain is built from TRBV11-1 and TRBJ2-5; no clear D. The V and J ends lost 6 bases and 0 bases respectively, with 5 bases between them. Germline V lookup: CDR1 SGHAT, CDR2 FQDESV (reference sequence). This CDR3 is built from 12 residues. The CDR3 DNA follows: TGTGCCAGCAGGGACCACCAAGAGACCCAGTACTTC. It specifies CASRDHQETQYF. The complete variable domain, with remaining parts taken from reference TRBV11-1 and TRBJ2-5, reads EAEVAQSPRYKITEKSQAVAFWCDPISGHATLYWYRQILGQGPELLVQFQDESVVDDSQLPKDRFSAERLKGVDSTLKIQPAELGDSAMYLCASRDHQETQYFGPGTRLLVL.

This clonotype came up many times. The J gene is TRBJ2-3, the V gene TRBV5-4; D unclear. Deletions cut 2 bases from V and 4 bases from J, with 5 bases between. Per germline, CDR1 SGHNT and CDR2 YYREEE (reference sequence). This CDR3 is built from 12 residues. The CDR3 protein is CASSFRSDTQYF. CDR3 DNA sequence: TGTGCCAGCAGCTTTCGGTCAGATACGCAGTATTTT.

The J gene is TRBJ1-1, the V gene TRBV5-4; no clear D. Trimming pared 4 bases from V and 5 bases from J, leaving 18 bases between. There are 15 residues in the CDR3. In germline, CDR1 is SGHNT, CDR2 YYREEE (reference sequence). The CDR3, as DNA: TGTGCCAGCAGCCAGGAGGGCTCGGCGAGGACTGAAGCTTTCTTT. Translation: CASSQEGSARTEAFF.

The chain recombines TRBV7-6 with TRBJ2-1; 7 bases agree with TRBD1. The CDR3 length is 15 residues. The V segment lost 2 bases and the J segment 5 bases; nucleotides outside the gene matches: 6. CDR1 SGHVS and CDR2 FNYEAQ come from the germline V gene. The CDR3 reads CASSLMGQSNNEQFF. The CDR3 DNA sequence: TGTGCCAGCAGCTTAATGGGACAGTCAAACAATGAGCAGTTCTTC.

This clonotype was counted at least ten times. This chain connects TRBV7-9 to TRBJ1-1; D is unresolved. CDR1 is SEHNR and CDR2 is FQNEAQ in the germline V gene (reference sequence). Trimming shortened V by 2 bases and J by 6 bases, and 10 bases separated the two germline ends. This CDR3 has 13 residues. The CDR3 spells CASSLQDRSEAFF. The CDR3 DNA reads TGTGCCAGCAGCTTACAGGATAGATCTGAAGCTTTCTTT.

This clonotype was picked up many times. The rearrangement links TRBV12-3 or TRBV12-4 to TRBJ2-7; possible D gene TRBD1, 6 bases. Trimming pared 6 bases from V and 3 bases from J, leaving 12 bases between. This CDR3 has 13 residues. The CDR3 protein is CASSPLDSYEQYF. The DNA for the CDR3 is TGTGCCAGCAGCCCCCTGGACAGCTACGAGCAGTACTTC.

In this sample, this clonotype turned up many times. This chain connects TRBV6-6 to TRBJ1-2; 8 bases fit TRBD1. Germline lookup yields CDR1 MNHNY and CDR2 SVGAGI (reference sequence). Trimming cost V 2 bases and J 6 bases; bases outside gene matches: 5. The CDR3 runs to 14 residues. CDR3 bases: TGTGCCAGCAGTTACCAGGGGGCTGGTAATGGCTACACCTTC. This translates into CASSYQGAGNGYTF.

The chain recombines TRBV24-1 with TRBJ1-5; D remains ambiguous. Germline V gene lookup returns CDR1 KGHDR and CDR2 SFDVKD. The CDR3 length is 12 residues. V lost 3 bases and J lost 8, with 7 bases in between. The DNA for the CDR3 is TGTGCCACCAGTGATATAGGAGAGCCCCAGCATTTT. It encodes CATSDIGEPQHF.

This clonotype was detected only a few times. This sequence joins TRBV24-1 and TRBJ2-1; D remains ambiguous. Germline V lookup: CDR1 KGHDR, CDR2 SFDVKD. There are 11 residues in the CDR3. V gave up 9 bases and J gave up 8 bases, with 10 bases separating them. In DNA form, the CDR3 reads TGTGCCACCTCCATCGGGTATGAGCAGTTCTTC. This gives the protein CATSIGYEQFF.

The chain joins TRBV10-3 to TRBJ2-7, with TRBD2 as a possible D gene (5 bases). The CDR3 sequence is 15 residues long. The V end was cut by 0 bases, the J end by 3 bases, with 12 bases between. Germline-derived CDR1 and CDR2 are ENHRY and SYGVKD. The CDR3 protein is CAISESKTTIYEQYF. The DNA for the CDR3 is TGTGCCATCAGTGAGTCTAAGACTACTATCTACGAGCAGTACTTC.

The sample holds a few counts of this clonotype. The rearrangement uses TRBV5-4 and TRBJ2-7, with unresolved D. In germline, CDR1 is SGHNT, CDR2 YYREEE (reference sequence). This CDR3 comprises 14 residues. V lost 0 bases, J lost 0 bases, and 7 bases lay in between. CDR3 DNA sequence: TGTGCCAGCAGCTTGGGGGTACGCTCCTACGAGCAGTACTTC. Its protein product is CASSLGVRSYEQYF.

This clonotype was recorded many times. The chain recombines TRBV5-1 with TRBJ2-1, with 10 bases matching TRBD2. CDR1 and CDR2 from the germline V gene are SGHRS and YFSETQ. After removal of 6 bases from V and 10 bases from J, the junction contained 7 bases not matched to a gene. The CDR3 totals 13 residues. CDR3 bases: TGCGCCAGCAAGCTAGCGGGAGATAGGGAGCAGTTCTTC. It codes for CASKLAGDREQFF.

This clonotype was picked up many times. The chain has TRBV5-4 and TRBJ1-6; weak D call: TRBD1 (5 bases). V was shortened by 0 bases and J by 10 bases, with 14 bases between the two germline ends. Germline lookup yields CDR1 SGHNT and CDR2 YYREEE (reference sequence). This CDR3 has 15 residues. The CDR3, as DNA: TGTGCCAGCAGCTTGGAACAGGCACGCCGATCACCCCTCCACTTT. Translated, it gives CASSLEQARRSPLHF. Full variable domain (outside the CDR3, taken from reference TRBV5-4 and TRBJ1-6): ETGVTQSPTHLIKTRGQQVTLRCSSQSGHNTVSWYQQALGQGPQFIFQYYREEENGRGNFPPRFSGLQFPNYSSELNVNALELDDSALYLCASSLEQARRSPLHFGNGTRLTVT.

The genes are TRBV4-3 and TRBJ1-1, with D perhaps matching TRBD1 (5 bases). CDR3 length: 15 residues. Germline V gene data show CDR1 as LGHNA and CDR2 as YSLEER. Trimming cost V 3 bases and J 6 bases, with 17 bases left between them. The CDR3 DNA sequence: TGCGCCAGCAGCCAGGGGGAGGTGTGGGGAGCTGAAGCTTTCTTT. Translation gives CASSQGEVWGAEAFF.

This clonotype occurred many times. The chain is built from TRBV20-1 and TRBJ2-7; D gene unclear. There are 14 residues in the CDR3. Deletions cut 5 bases from V and 4 bases from J, with 18 bases between. Germline V CDR1 and CDR2: DFQATT, SNEGSKA (reference sequence). The CDR3 region has the DNA TGCAGTGCTGCCCCGCCCGGCGGTCCTTACGAGCAGTACTTC. Encoded protein: CSAAPPGGPYEQYF.

The V call is TRBV2, the J call TRBJ2-7, with D unresolved. Looked up from germline, CDR1 is SNHLY and CDR2 is FYNNEI. The CDR3 totals 13 residues. V lost 4 bases and J 4 bases, leaving 11 bases between the germline ends. DNA of the CDR3: TGTGCCAGCAGTGGAGCTAGGGAATACGAGCAGTACTTC. Its protein is CASSGAREYEQYF.

There are many counts of this clonotype. This chain joins TRBV12-3 or TRBV12-4 and TRBJ1-1, with 7 positions matching TRBD1. V was pared by 5 bases and J by 6 bases, with 6 bases of the junction left unmatched. This CDR3 has 13 residues. This chain's CDR3 is CASSPQGPAEAFF. The CDR3 nucleotides are TGTGCCAGCAGTCCACAGGGGCCGGCTGAAGCTTTCTTT.

The table lists this clonotype with a few counts. The gene calls are TRBV5-4 and TRBJ2-5; D perhaps matches TRBD2 (6 bases). V lost 4 bases to trimming and J lost 1 base, with 17 bases between them. The CDR3 has 16 residues. The germline CDR1 and CDR2 sequences are SGHNT and YYREEE (reference sequence). CDR3 amino acids: CASSPRSGRGQETQYF. CDR3 sequence (DNA): TGTGCCAGCAGCCCCCGGTCCGGGAGAGGCCAAGAGACCCAGTACTTC. Full variable domain (outside the CDR3, taken from reference TRBV5-4 and TRBJ2-5): ETGVTQSPTHLIKTRGQQVTLRCSSQSGHNTVSWYQQALGQGPQFIFQYYREEENGRGNFPPRFSGLQFPNYSSELNVNALELDDSALYLCASSPRSGRGQETQYFGPGTRLLVL.